This is a list of T cell receptor beta chains from one sample in a study of cytomegalovirus exposure and HLA in healthy donors. TCRdb's copy holds only in-frame clones and misses some; the assay was immunoSEQ multiplex PCR. The sample has some 130,000 clones; 75% to 85% are singletons. The sample taken for sequencing was PBMCs. The receptors derive from a woman between 40 and 50 years old in good health and CMV-seronegative. CDR3s leave out the opening cysteine and the closing phenylalanine or tryptophan. The order of the fields is V gene, D gene, J gene, CDR3 protein. The D gene is left open where the match is weak.

V: TRBV5-4
D: NA
J: TRBJ2-1
CDR3: ASSPGGSYNEQF

V: TRBV10-2
D: NA
J: TRBJ1-5
CDR3: ASSRGARNQPQH

V: TRBV19
D: TRBD1
J: TRBJ1-4
CDR3: ASKKGQIEKLF

V: TRBV29-1
D: NA
J: TRBJ1-1
CDR3: SVQGESGTEAF

V: TRBV14
D: TRBD1
J: TRBJ2-4
CDR3: ASSPGQSQAKNIQY

V: TRBV21-1
D: NA
J: TRBJ1-3
CDR3: ASSKVPPPGLGGNTIY

V: TRBV7-3
D: TRBD2
J: TRBJ2-1
CDR3: ASSQGIAGNEQF

V: TRBV7-9
D: TRBD2
J: TRBJ2-3
CDR3: ASSPSPRGGDTQY

V: TRBV19
D: NA
J: TRBJ2-7
CDR3: ASSAYYEQY

V: TRBV28
D: TRBD2
J: TRBJ2-3
CDR3: ASRPSAGGAGTSTDTQY

V: TRBV19
D: TRBD1
J: TRBJ2-7
CDR3: ASNTGGFSYEQY

V: TRBV4-2
D: TRBD2
J: TRBJ2-1
CDR3: ASSQSWTSGVSSYNEQF

V: TRBV4-3
D: TRBD1
J: TRBJ1-4
CDR3: ASSHGTADGEKLF

V: TRBV7-9
D: NA
J: TRBJ2-1
CDR3: ASSAPGSNEQF

V: TRBV4-1
D: NA
J: TRBJ1-5
CDR3: ASSQDQATYQPQH

V: TRBV27
D: NA
J: TRBJ2-1
CDR3: ASSFEQGITYNEQF

V: TRBV9
D: TRBD2
J: TRBJ2-2
CDR3: ASSVGGGLSTGELF

V: TRBV7-7
D: NA
J: TRBJ1-1
CDR3: ASSFGENTEAF

V: TRBV13
D: TRBD2
J: TRBJ2-1
CDR3: ASSVRTSGRTYNEQF

V: TRBV6-1
D: TRBD1
J: TRBJ1-2
CDR3: ASSEGTGLINYGYT

V: TRBV28
D: TRBD1
J: TRBJ1-2
CDR3: ASSYRGGYGYT

V: TRBV6-5
D: NA
J: TRBJ2-5
CDR3: ASSYGQGYETQY

V: TRBV6-1
D: NA
J: TRBJ2-7
CDR3: ASSEGRGYSYEQY

V: TRBV29-1
D: TRBD1
J: TRBJ1-2
CDR3: SVTDRANYGYT

V: TRBV28
D: TRBD2
J: TRBJ2-1
CDR3: ASSLIPGTRSLGAEQF

V: TRBV9
D: TRBD1
J: TRBJ1-2
CDR3: ASSDRDRGLPAYGYT

V: TRBV10-3
D: TRBD2
J: TRBJ2-7
CDR3: AIGGDGFNYEQY

V: TRBV6-5
D: TRBD1
J: TRBJ2-7
CDR3: ASSTDRGSYEQY

V: TRBV27
D: TRBD1
J: TRBJ2-2
CDR3: ASSSGQEPNTGELF

V: TRBV2
D: NA
J: TRBJ1-5
CDR3: ASSKSNRVQPQH

V: TRBV25-1
D: NA
J: TRBJ2-7
CDR3: ASSSVYEQY